Described below is a single TCR beta chain sequence and its context. Its matching antigen is unknown. This entry comes from a study of cytomegalovirus exposure and HLA in healthy donors. Study-wide findings and caveats: Reportedly, cytomegalovirus status was diagnosed with high sensitivity and specificity. Likely technical artifact: a cluster of highly shared sequence variants. In an earlier analysis, productive rearrangement rates for most beta V segments clustered near 87% or 30%. V- and J-gene trimming in TCR beta was tied to a missense DCLRE1C variant by an analysis performed later.

Amplification used 60 Vbeta primers and 13 Jbeta primers. Libraries were prepared by immunoSEQ multiplex PCR; TCRdb keeps only in-frame clonotypes and omits some of them. The table shows some 200,000 clones, with around 80% occurring only once. This CDR3 is 15 amino acids long. The V gene's germline CDR1 is LGHNA and CDR2 YSLEER. With V trimmed by 1 base and J by 4 bases, 4 bases remained unmatched. The rearrangement joins TRBV4-3 to TRBJ2-7; 10 positions match TRBD2. The source is a woman aged 30 to 39 in good health and CMV-seronegative. The sequencing input was PBMCs. In DNA, the CDR3 is TGCGCCAGCAGCCAAGCGCTAGCGGGGGCTTACGAGCAGTACTTC. Translating it yields CASSQALAGAYEQYF.